These T cell receptor beta chains were read from a single sample in a study of blood T cell repertoires in COVID-19. Repertoires were generated with immunoSEQ multiplex PCR, while TCRdb's copy carries only in-frame clones and drops some. The profile shows 130,000 to 150,000 clones, about four fifths of them singletons. The sequenced sample consisted of peripheral blood. All receptors come from a woman aged 70-85 years with COVID-19, enrolled during active disease. Both conserved end residues are part of each CDR3. A D gene is named only where the DNA matches it firmly. A row's size may be missing; if present it is once, few, many or a size class.

TRBV28	15	TRBJ2-3	-	few	TGTGCCAGCAGTTTCTCAGGGGCTAGCACAGATACGCAGTATTTT	CASSFSGASTDTQYF
TRBV6-2/TRBV6-3	13	TRBJ1-1	TRBD1	-	TGTGCCAGCAGTTTGACAGGGGTCACTGAAGCTTTCTTT	CASSLTGVTEAFF
TRBV12-3/TRBV12-4	13	TRBJ2-2	-	once	TGTGCCAGCAGTTCGAACAGGGCCGGGGAGCTGTTTTTT	CASSSNRAGELFF
TRBV7-2	15	TRBJ2-2	-	once	TGTGCCAGCACGCAGGGGTCCTCGAACACCGGGGAGCTGTTTTTT	CASTQGSSNTGELFF
TRBV2	14	TRBJ1-6	TRBD1	few	TGTGCCAGCATCAAACAGGGGACGGCATCACCCCTCCACTTT	CASIKQGTASPLHF
TRBV28	12	TRBJ2-7	-	-	TGTGCCAGCAGTAATACAAGGGACTTGAGCTACTTC	CASSNTRDLSYF
TRBV5-6	13	TRBJ2-7	-	few	TGTGCCAGCAGCTTGGGTCCGGGTAACGAGCAGTACTTC	CASSLGPGNEQYF
TRBV9	16	TRBJ1-1	TRBD1	-	TGTGCCAGCAGCGTATGGGTGGCAGGGGGTCACACTGAAGCTTTCTTT	CASSVWVAGGHTEAFF
TRBV5-8	14	TRBJ2-4	-	-	TGTGCCAGCAGCTTGGCATTAGCCAAAAACATTCAGTACTTC	CASSLALAKNIQYF
TRBV7-3	16	TRBJ1-1	-	few	TGTGCCAGCAGCCCCCGAGGAAGGCAGGGGAACACTGAAGCTTTCTTT	CASSPRGRQGNTEAFF
TRBV6-2/TRBV6-3	16	TRBJ2-6	-	-	TGTGCCAGCAGTGGGGCCTTGACTTCTGGGGCCAACGTCCTGACTTTC	CASSGALTSGANVLTF
TRBV5-4	15	TRBJ2-3	-	once	TGTGCCAGCAGCTCCGGCGGGGCCGGCACAGATACGCAGTATTTT	CASSSGGAGTDTQYF
TRBV29-1	13	TRBJ2-5	-	-	TGCAGCGTCCGGATGGCAGGACAAGAGACCCAGTACTTC	CSVRMAGQETQYF
TRBV19	18	TRBJ2-7	TRBD1	once	TGTGCCAGTAGTATACACTCTTCCTGGGACAGGGTCCCGCGCGAGCAGTACTTC	CASSIHSSWDRVPREQYF
TRBV5-1	15	TRBJ2-1	-	-	TGCGCCAGCACCGCCGTTGGCGGCTCCTACAATGAGCAGTTCTTC	CASTAVGGSYNEQFF
TRBV29-1	15	TRBJ1-1	TRBD1	-	TGCAGCGTCCGTTATCGCACGACAGGGCCCGCTGAAGCTTTCTTT	CSVRYRTTGPAEAFF
TRBV9	17	TRBJ2-5	-	-	TGTGCCAGCAGCGTAGGGTCGAGGGTCATCGGTGGAGAGACCCAGTACTTC	CASSVGSRVIGGETQYF
TRBV29-1	14	TRBJ1-6	-	-	TGCAGCGTTCGGGAGGGACAATTCAATTCACCCCTCCACTTT	CSVREGQFNSPLHF
TRBV10-3	16	TRBJ2-7	TRBD2	-	TGTGCCATCAGGATGACAACTAGCGGGGGCCCCTACGAGCAGTACTTC	CAIRMTTSGGPYEQYF
TRBV7-2	15	TRBJ2-5	TRBD2	few	TGTGCCAGCAGCCCAGTGGCGGGGGGAGGCGAGACCCAGTACTTC	CASSPVAGGGETQYF
TRBV5-4	15	TRBJ1-1	-	-	TGTGCCAGCAGCACCCCCGCGGGGGCAGGCACTGAAGCTTTCTTT	CASSTPAGAGTEAFF
TRBV18	13	TRBJ1-4	TRBD1	-	TGTGCCAGCTACACAGGGGCTGGTGAAAAACTGTTTTTT	CASYTGAGEKLFF
TRBV4-1	16	TRBJ1-6	TRBD1	once	TGCGCCAGCAGCCAAGCTCTCCGGGACAGGGGTTCACCCCTCCACTTT	CASSQALRDRGSPLHF
TRBV5-1	16	TRBJ2-7	-	-	TGCGCCAGCAGCTTCGGGGCAGGGGCCTACCCCTACGAGCAGTACTTC	CASSFGAGAYPYEQYF
TRBV5-1	16	TRBJ2-3	TRBD1	-	TGCGCCAGCAGCTTAGGGGACAGGGCTAGCACAGATACGCAGTATTTT	CASSLGDRASTDTQYF
TRBV6-1	15	TRBJ1-5	TRBD1	-	TGTGCCAGCAGTGACATCCAGGGGGCGGATCAGCCCCAGCATTTT	CASSDIQGADQPQHF
TRBV18	17	TRBJ2-3	-	-	TGTGCCAGCTCACCACCCACCGGGGGAAGGAGAACAGATACGCAGTATTTT	CASSPPTGGRRTDTQYF
TRBV7-2	15	TRBJ2-7	TRBD2	-	TGTGCCAGCAGCATCCCCGGCGGGGGGGCCTACGAGCAGTACTTC	CASSIPGGGAYEQYF